Following are 17 T cell receptor beta chains from one sample sequenced in a study of spatial heterogeneity in lung cancer (dated by TCRdb to the late 2010s). What the study reported, not specific to this receptor: A correlation was observed between the number of expanded intratumoral alpha and beta TCRs and the tumor nonsynonymous mutation count.

Library preparation was by 5' RACE. Sequencing was performed on a NextSeq 500. The public reads were reprocessed in TCRdb via fastp at Q25 and MiXCR, keeping in-frame beta chains. CDR3 protein sequences are deduplicated, and each keeps its most common genes and DNA. For this sample there are about 9,800 distinct CDR3 sequences; about 6.9% appear just once. 9.5% to 13% of the sample lies in the top ten. Read against the paper, the sample's time point label means: sample taken at primary tumor resection. Antigens for these TCRs are unknown. Sample: lung tumor tissue, taken at surgery. Receptors were obtained from a male donor with early-stage non-small cell lung cancer.

In its sample, this clonotype was seen many times. The rearrangement joins TRBV2 to TRBJ1-1; D is perhaps TRBD1 (5 bases). Germline CDR1 is SNHLY and CDR2 is FYNNEI. This CDR3 contains 17 residues. Trimming took 0 bases from V and 3 from J, leaving 17 bases between them. The CDR3 loop is CASSEARTRGVDTEAFF. For the CDR3, the DNA is TGTGCCAGCAGTGAAGCGCGGACGAGGGGAGTGGACACTGAAGCTTTCTTT.

This clonotype appeared many times. CDR3 DNA: TGCGCCAGCAGATTGGGGGGCGCGATAACGGATAAGGGCTACACCTTC. This gives the protein CASRLGGAITDKGYTF. This chain joins TRBV10-2 and TRBJ1-2, with D possibly TRBD1 on 6 matching bases. Germline CDR1 reads WSHSY; CDR2 reads SAAADI. The CDR3 has 16 amino acids. Trimming removed 6 bases at V and 8 bases at J, with 25 bases between.

This clonotype is judged medium-sized. CDR3 residues: CASSLNGRTSTDTQYF. CDR3 bases: TGCGCCAGCAGCTTGAATGGACGGACTAGCACAGATACGCAGTATTTT. The chain uses TRBV5-1 and TRBJ2-3; TRBD2 might be the D (5 bases). This CDR3 contains 16 residues. CDR1 and CDR2 from the germline V gene are SGHRS and YFSETQ. Trimming left V 1 base short and J 0 bases short, with 12 bases between.

In this sample, this clonotype turned up many times. This chain uses TRBV2 with TRBJ1-3; D is unclear. CDR3 size: 15 residues. CDR1 SNHLY and CDR2 FYNNEI come from the germline V gene. V gave up 5 bases and J gave up 1 base, with 12 bases separating them. DNA of the CDR3: TGTGCCAGCAGTCGGGCCCCAACATCTGGAAACACCATATATTTT. As protein: CASSRAPTSGNTIYF.

This clonotype has at least ten counts. The J gene is TRBJ1-3, the V gene TRBV3-1; no clear D gene. CDR1 LGHDT and CDR2 YNNKEL come from the germline V gene (reference sequence). The CDR3 has 15 residues. V lost 1 base and J 0 bases, leaving 7 bases between the germline ends. DNA of the CDR3: TGTGCCAGCAGCCAAGTAACCCTCTCTGGAAACACCATATATTTT. Translating gives CASSQVTLSGNTIYF.

This clonotype was seen at least ten times. This chain links TRBV28 with TRBJ2-2; TRBD2 aligns across 9 bases. Germline loops: CDR1 MDHEN, CDR2 SYDVKM. The V gene end was trimmed by 7 bases and the J gene end by 1 base; junction bases not matched to a gene: 4. This CDR3 contains 15 residues. The CDR3 protein is CASIPSGVNTGELFF. For the CDR3, the DNA is TGTGCCAGCATTCCTAGCGGGGTGAACACCGGGGAGCTGTTTTTT.

This clonotype appeared many times. The J gene is TRBJ2-1, the V gene TRBV20-1, with TRBD2 matching 11 bases. Germline CDR1 is DFQATT and CDR2 is SNEGSKA (reference sequence). The V segment lost 2 bases and the J segment 7 bases; nucleotides outside the gene matches: 7. CDR3 length: 15 residues. This CDR3 reads CSARLTSGNRNEQFF. For the CDR3, the DNA is TGCAGTGCTAGACTGACTAGCGGGAATCGTAATGAGCAGTTCTTC.

This clonotype was found many times. This rearrangement joins TRBV2 to TRBJ2-3; no clear D. Between the trimmed V and J ends, which lost 5 bases and 0 bases, there was a span of 15 bases. The CDR3 spans 16 residues. Germline CDR1 and CDR2: SNHLY and FYNNEI. For the CDR3, the DNA is TGTGCCAGCAGTCACACGGCAGCTTATAGCACAGATACGCAGTATTTT. Translated: CASSHTAAYSTDTQYF.

This clonotype has ten or more counts. The V gene is TRBV12-3 or TRBV12-4, the J gene TRBJ2-3; TRBD2 is a possible D gene (5 bases). There are 13 residues in the CDR3. V lost 8 bases and J lost 1, with 10 bases in between. The CDR3 protein is CASPGIRTDTQYF. The CDR3 DNA is TGTGCCAGCCCCGGGATTCGCACAGATACGCAGTATTTT.

This clonotype was detected many times. J is TRBJ2-3 and V is TRBV20-1; 10 bases map to TRBD2. The V gene end was trimmed by 3 bases and the J gene end by 5 bases; junction bases not matched to a gene: 11. The CDR3 is 16 residues long. Looked up from germline, CDR1 is DFQATT and CDR2 is SNEGSKA (reference sequence). As DNA, the CDR3 is TGCAGTGCTAGGAATCCCCTAGCGGGAGCAATAGATACGCAGTATTTT. Amino acid sequence: CSARNPLAGAIDTQYF.

There are many counts of this clonotype. J is TRBJ2-4 and V is TRBV20-1; a weak D match, TRBD2 (5 bases). CDR1 and CDR2 (germline): DFQATT, SNEGSKA (reference sequence). The CDR3 covers 16 residues. V dropped 0 bases and J dropped 7 bases, with 19 bases sitting between them. CDR3 protein: CSARDLASFPPNIQYF. The CDR3 nucleotides are TGCAGTGCTAGAGATCTGGCTAGCTTCCCTCCTAACATTCAGTACTTC.

This clonotype was detected ten times or more. The chain's CDR3 is CAISGSRTYGYTF. The CDR3 nucleotides read TGTGCCATCAGTGGGTCAAGGACCTATGGCTACACCTTC. The V gene is TRBV10-3, the J gene TRBJ1-2; D gene uncertain. The CDR3 runs to 13 residues. Trimming shortened V by 4 bases and J by 4 bases, and 10 bases separated the two germline ends. CDR1 and CDR2 (germline): ENHRY, SYGVKD.

This clonotype is categorized as medium-sized. The chain is built from TRBV6-5 and TRBJ2-3; possible D gene TRBD1, 6 bases. The CDR3 totals 14 residues. Trimming removed 7 bases from V and 1 base from J, with 12 bases in between. The germline V gene encodes CDR1 MNHEY and CDR2 SVGAGI. The CDR3 sequence: CASNRDPGTDTQYF. For the CDR3, the DNA is TGTGCCAGCAACAGGGACCCAGGCACAGATACGCAGTATTTT.

This clonotype was seen many times. V usage is TRBV6-2 or TRBV6-3 and J usage is TRBJ1-5, with a tentative D call TRBD1 (6 bases). Germline CDR1 reads MNHEY; CDR2 reads SVGEGT. Trimming cost V 5 bases and J 5 bases, with 10 bases left between them. The CDR3 runs to 13 residues. Here the CDR3 reads CASSPGQYQPQHF. The CDR3 DNA sequence: TGTGCCAGCAGTCCGGGACAATATCAGCCCCAGCATTTT.

This clonotype occurred many times. The chain recombines TRBV20-1 with TRBJ2-1; D not certain. Between the trimmed V and J ends, which lost 0 bases and 4 bases, there was a span of 4 bases. The CDR3 contains 12 residues. Germline values: CDR1 DFQATT, CDR2 SNEGSKA (reference sequence). Here the CDR3 reads CSARDPYNEQFF. Here the CDR3 DNA reads TGCAGTGCTAGAGATCCATACAATGAGCAGTTCTTC.

This clonotype appeared many times. The rearrangement joins TRBV10-3 to TRBJ1-1; D remains ambiguous. Looked up from germline, CDR1 is ENHRY and CDR2 is SYGVKD. The length of the CDR3 is 14 residues. Trimming pared 3 bases from V and 4 bases from J, leaving 12 bases between. CDR3 nucleotides: TGTGCCATCAGTGACCCCGTGTCAGGCACTGAAGCTTTCTTT. This translates into CAISDPVSGTEAFF.

This clonotype appeared many times. This chain connects TRBV15 to TRBJ2-1; D call uncertain. The length of the CDR3 is 12 residues. Per the germline V gene, CDR1 is LNHNV and CDR2 is YYDKDF (reference sequence). Trimming stripped 8 bases from V and 4 bases from J, with 9 bases between. Here the CDR3 reads CATSDGYNEQFF. The CDR3 nucleotides are TGTGCCACCTCGGACGGGTACAATGAGCAGTTCTTC.